The 27 T cell receptor beta chains listed next were all sequenced from one sample in a study of response to subunit inactivated influenza vaccine. TCRdb recomputed calls from the RT-PCR reads with MiXCR, one row per CDR3 protein. The sample holds hundreds of thousands of distinct CDR3 sequences; 12% to 15% are singletons and the top ten take approximately 7.6%. Material: PBMCs from blood, obtained around 15 days before vaccination. The origin of the receptors is a man between 50 and 59 years old who received an inactivated influenza vaccine.

In its sample, this clonotype was seen many times. The chain uses TRBV4-2 and TRBJ2-7, with D unclear. Germline CDR1 reads LGHNA; CDR2 reads YNFKEQ. V gave up 0 bases and J gave up 0 bases, with 12 bases separating them. The CDR3 runs to 16 residues. Here the CDR3 DNA reads TGTGCCAGCAGCCAAGACTCCAAGGCCCACTCCTACGAGCAGTACTTC. Protein product: CASSQDSKAHSYEQYF.

This clonotype was observed a few times. V gene TRBV18 combines with J gene TRBJ1-2; D is perhaps TRBD1 (5 bases). V lost 3 bases to trimming and J lost 3 bases, with 8 bases between them. The CDR3 is 13 residues long. Germline CDR1 is KGHSH and CDR2 is LQKENI. CDR3 nucleotide sequence: TGTGCCAGCTCACCGGGGGACGACTATGGCTACACCTTC. The encoded protein is CASSPGDDYGYTF.

J is TRBJ2-5 and V is TRBV12-3 or TRBV12-4; D possibly corresponds to TRBD1 (5 bases). Deletions cut 2 bases from V and 4 bases from J, with 11 bases between. This CDR3 contains 14 residues. The DNA of the CDR3 is TGTGCCAGCAGTTTAACAGGTTTATTAGAGACCCAGTACTTC. This codes for CASSLTGLLETQYF.

This chain uses TRBV5-6 with TRBJ2-7; 9 nucleotides agree with TRBD1. V lost 4 bases to trimming and J lost 4 bases; unmatched junction nucleotides: 9. Germline V gives CDR1 SGHDT, CDR2 YYEEEE. The CDR3 consists of 15 residues. The chain's CDR3 is CASSRTWTGEYEQYF. The CDR3 DNA sequence: TGTGCCAGCAGCCGGACCTGGACAGGGGAATACGAGCAGTACTTC. Supplemented by reference TRBV5-6 and TRBJ2-7, the full variable domain reads DAGVTQSPTHLIKTRGQQVTLRCSPKSGHDTVSWYQQALGQGPQFIFQYYEEEERQRGNFPDRFSGHQFPNYSSELNVNALLLGDSALYLCASSRTWTGEYEQYFGPGTRLTVT.

The V gene is TRBV3-1, the J gene TRBJ2-2; D is possibly TRBD2 (5 bases). CDR3 length: 14 residues. Trimming left V 0 bases short and J 8 bases short, with 10 bases between. Germline loops: CDR1 LGHDT, CDR2 YNNKEL (reference sequence). Here the CDR3 DNA reads TGTGCCAGCAGCCAAGATGAGGGCGGTGGGGAGCTGTTTTTT. Its protein product is CASSQDEGGGELFF.

This clonotype occurred a few times. The chain links TRBV28 to TRBJ2-5; no clear D. Germline V CDR1 and CDR2: MDHEN, SYDVKM. CDR3 length equals 13 residues. The germline V and J ends were trimmed by 7 bases and 2 bases, with 11 bases remaining between them. The CDR3 loop reads CASTRLIQETQYF. As DNA, the CDR3 is TGTGCCAGCACCCGCTTGATTCAAGAGACCCAGTACTTC.

This clonotype showed up many times. The chain has TRBV5-1 and TRBJ2-5, with TRBD1 matching over 7 bases. V lost 0 bases and J lost 4; bases outside the gene matches: 12. This CDR3 is 17 amino acids long. Looked up from germline, CDR1 is SGHRS and CDR2 is YFSETQ. The CDR3 loop reads CASSLGAVVRGSETQYF. The CDR3 coding sequence is TGCGCCAGCAGCTTGGGCGCTGTAGTCAGGGGGTCAGAGACCCAGTACTTC.

About this clonotype itself: Just one base apart from a much larger clone, this may be a read error. The chain employs TRBV11-2 and TRBJ2-1, with TRBD1 identical over 8 bases. The germline gives CDR1 SGHAT, CDR2 FQNNGV. CDR3 size: 15 residues. CDR3 sequence: CASSVDRGSYNEQFF. The CDR3, as DNA: TGTGCCAGCAGCGTAGACAGGGGCTCCTACAATGAGCAGTTCTTC. Full variable domain (outside the CDR3, taken from reference TRBV11-2 and TRBJ2-1): EAGVAQSPRYKIIEKRQSVAFWCNPISGHATLYWYQQILGQGPKLLIQFQNNGVVDDSQLPKDRFSAERLKGVDSTLKIQPAKLEDSAVYLCASSVDRGSYNEQFFGPGTRLTVL.

This clonotype was picked up many times. The chain has TRBV5-6 and TRBJ2-3, with D possibly being TRBD1 (6 bases). Trimming left V 0 bases short and J 4 bases short, with 9 bases between. CDR3 length: 14 residues. CDR1 SGHDT and CDR2 YYEEEE come from the germline V gene. DNA of the CDR3: TGTGCCAGCAGCTTGGGACAGGCTCCAGATACGCAGTATTTT. Its protein is CASSLGQAPDTQYF.

There are many counts of this clonotype. The chain joins TRBV5-1 to TRBJ2-7; D might be TRBD1 (6 bases). Germline assignment: CDR1 SGHRS and CDR2 YFSETQ. V gave up 1 base and J gave up 0 bases, with 14 bases separating them. The CDR3 totals 16 residues. CDR3: CASSLTPGQFSYEQYF. The CDR3 region has the DNA TGCGCCAGCAGCTTGACCCCGGGACAATTCTCCTACGAGCAGTACTTC.

Only a few counts were recorded for this clonotype. CDR3 in DNA: TGCAGTGCTAGAGCAATAGCCAAAAACATTCAGTACTTC. It specifies CSARAIAKNIQYF. V is TRBV20-1 and J is TRBJ2-4, with no clear D. The CDR3 runs 13 residues. Trimming removed 1 base at V and 0 bases at J, with 4 bases between. Germline V lookup: CDR1 DFQATT, CDR2 SNEGSKA (reference sequence).

A few counts support this clonotype. One end of the junction does not line up with germline, which may come from a read error. Here the CDR3 DNA reads TGTGCCATCAGTGGACAGTTTGTTCAGACTAGTGAAAAACTGTTTTTT. Residues: CAISGQFVQTSEKLFF. The gene calls are TRBV10-3 and TRBJ1-4; a weak D match, TRBD1 (5 bases). This CDR3 comprises 16 residues. In germline, CDR1 is ENHRY, CDR2 SYGVKD.

This clonotype was seen a handful of times. The rearrangement uses TRBV6-1 and TRBJ1-2; D may be TRBD1 (5 bases). The germline V gene encodes CDR1 MNHNS and CDR2 SASEGT. This CDR3 spans 14 amino acids. Trimming stripped 1 base from V and 7 bases from J, with 13 bases between. The CDR3 nucleotides are TGTGCCAGCAGTGAAGGGACAACCGGGACTGGCTACACCTTC. The encoded protein is CASSEGTTGTGYTF.

V usage is TRBV7-2 and J usage is TRBJ2-7; D may correspond to TRBD1 or TRBD2 (5 bases each). Germline values: CDR1 SGHTA, CDR2 FQGNSA. This CDR3 has 14 amino acids. The ends were cut back, 8 bases at V and 5 bases at J, with 19 bases in the middle. CDR3 sequence: CASHSRGPRNEQYF. CDR3 DNA: TGTGCCAGCCACTCACGGGGCCCCAGAAACGAGCAGTACTTC.

The chain combines TRBV20-1 with TRBJ1-1, with 9 bases aligning to TRBD1. This CDR3 contains 15 residues. J lost 5 bases, V lost 0 bases, and 7 bases had no gene match. Germline-derived CDR1 and CDR2 are DFQATT and SNEGSKA (reference sequence). The CDR3 sequence: CSARDTGTGSTEAFF. CDR3 coding DNA: TGCAGTGCTAGAGATACCGGGACAGGGTCTACTGAAGCTTTCTTT.

This clonotype was found many times. This rearrangement joins TRBV12-3 or TRBV12-4 to TRBJ2-5; D perhaps matches TRBD2 (7 bases). The germline V and J ends were trimmed by 3 bases and 5 bases, with 10 bases remaining between them. This CDR3 comprises 13 residues. This chain's CDR3 is CASSFGGGETQYF. The CDR3, as DNA: TGTGCCAGCAGTTTTGGGGGGGGCGAGACCCAGTACTTC.

This clonotype was picked up many times. This rearrangement joins TRBV4-2 to TRBJ2-1, with 8 bases matching TRBD2. CDR3 length: 16 residues. Germline trimming cut 6 bases from V and 3 bases from J; bases unmatched to any gene: 10. Per the germline V gene, CDR1 is LGHNA and CDR2 is YNFKEQ. The CDR3 loop is CASSLAGGRLYNEQFF. The CDR3 nucleotides are TGTGCCAGCAGTCTCGCGGGGGGCCGACTCTACAATGAGCAGTTCTTC.

This clonotype was observed a few times. This sequence joins TRBV7-8 and TRBJ2-1; TRBD2 matches 11 bases. After removal of 0 bases from V and 8 bases from J, the junction contained 6 bases not matched to a gene. The CDR3 contains 16 residues. Germline V lookup: CDR1 SGHVS, CDR2 FQNEAQ. The CDR3 reads CASSLARTSGGYEQFF. CDR3 DNA: TGTGCCAGCAGCTTAGCGCGTACTAGCGGGGGCTATGAGCAGTTCTTC.

This clonotype was seen a handful of times. J is TRBJ2-7 and V is TRBV28, with D possibly matching TRBD1 (6 bases). There are 16 residues in the CDR3. V was clipped by 1 base and J by 3 bases, with 16 bases between them. Per the germline V gene, CDR1 is MDHEN and CDR2 is SYDVKM. Here the CDR3 reads CASSLLKGDPLYEQYF. The CDR3 nucleotides are TGTGCCAGCAGTTTATTGAAGGGGGACCCTCTCTACGAGCAGTACTTC.

The chain links TRBV28 to TRBJ2-1; tentatively, D is TRBD2 (7 bases). The V end lost 6 bases, the J end lost 8 bases, and 20 bases lay between the germline ends. This CDR3 spans 15 amino acids. The germline V gene encodes CDR1 MDHEN and CDR2 SYDVKM. The CDR3, as DNA: TGTGCCAGCAGCCCCGGGGGGCGGGGAGGCTATGAGCAGTTCTTC. Protein: CASSPGGRGGYEQFF.

V usage is TRBV7-9 and J usage is TRBJ2-7; TRBD1 matches at 10 bases. The CDR3 sequence is 15 residues long. V lost 4 bases to trimming and J lost 2 bases; unmatched junction nucleotides: 5. Germline CDR1 and CDR2: SEHNR and FQNEAQ (reference sequence). The CDR3: CASSSGQGGTYEQYF. The CDR3 DNA reads as TGTGCCAGCAGCTCCGGACAGGGGGGAACCTACGAGCAGTACTTC.

The chain couples TRBV7-9 to TRBJ1-1; D is undetermined. Germline CDR1 reads SEHNR; CDR2 reads FQNEAQ (reference sequence). V lost 0 bases, J lost 7 bases, and 12 bases lay in between. CDR3 size: 14 residues. The CDR3 nucleotides are TGTGCCAGCAGCTTAGCCGTACTTTCAGATGAAGCTTTCTTT. The encoded protein is CASSLAVLSDEAFF. The full variable domain, rest sourced from reference TRBV7-9 and TRBJ1-1, is DTGVSQNPRHKITKRGQNVTFRCDPISEHNRLYWYRQTLGQGPEFLTYFQNEAQLEKSRLLSDRFSAERPKGSFSTLEIQRTEQGDSAMYLCASSLAVLSDEAFFGQGTRLTVV.

This clonotype was seen a few times. This sequence joins TRBV29-1 and TRBJ1-1; D gene ambiguous. The CDR3 extends over 10 amino acids. Germline values: CDR1 SQVTM, CDR2 ANQGSEA. The CDR3 DNA reads TGCAGTGCAAGGACGAGCGAGGCTTTCTTT. Protein sequence: CSARTSEAFF.

This clonotype came up a few times. This CDR3 reads CSAGYYNEQFF. The DNA of the CDR3 is TGCAGTGCTGGGTACTACAATGAGCAGTTCTTC. The rearrangement uses TRBV20-1 and TRBJ2-1; no definite D call. Per the germline V gene, CDR1 is DFQATT and CDR2 is SNEGSKA (reference sequence). The CDR3 consists of 11 residues. V was shortened by 5 bases and J by 3 bases, with 5 bases between the two germline ends.

The chain joins TRBV7-3 to TRBJ2-2, with a possible D match to TRBD1 (5 bases). Between the trimmed V and J ends, which lost 4 bases and 1 base, there was a span of 10 bases. The germline V gene has CDR1 SGHTA and CDR2 FQGTGA. The CDR3 length is 15 residues. CDR3 in amino acids: CASSSGHLNTGELFF. As DNA, the CDR3 is TGTGCCAGCAGCTCCGGACACCTGAACACCGGGGAGCTGTTTTTT.

This clonotype has a handful of counts. Being one base from a much bigger clone, this may be a read error. This rearrangement joins TRBV5-1 to TRBJ2-5; D gene uncertain. CDR3 length: 16 residues. Germline values: CDR1 SGHRS, CDR2 YFSETQ. Trimming shortened V by 0 bases and J by 0 bases, and 12 bases separated the two germline ends. This chain's CDR3 is CASSLDLARHQETQYF. CDR3 sequence (DNA): TGCGCCAGCAGCTTGGATCTGGCCAGGCACCAAGAGACCCAGTACTTC.

The rearrangement joins TRBV5-1 to TRBJ2-5, with D uncertain. Trimming shortened V by 1 base and J by 3 bases, and 10 bases separated the two germline ends. This CDR3 spans 14 amino acids. CDR1 and CDR2 (germline): SGHRS, YFSETQ. The DNA of the CDR3 is TGCGCCAGCAGCTTGAGACGGTCGAAAGAGACCCAGTACTTC. It yields the protein CASSLRRSKETQYF.